This T cell receptor (beta chain) emerged from a study of cytomegalovirus exposure and HLA in healthy donors. Germline V gene data show CDR1 as SGHTA and CDR2 as FQGTGA. Unmatched junction bases numbered 2, after V lost 2 bases and J lost 6 bases. The length of the CDR3 is 14 residues. This clone turned up a few times. Primers included in the PCR were 60 Vbeta and 13 Jbeta primers. TCRdb keeps only in-frame clones here, not all; method: immunoSEQ multiplex PCR. This sample has 100,000 to 150,000 clones, with 80% found just once. The chain uses TRBV7-3 and TRBJ2-1; 9 bases match TRBD2. This clonotype was obtained from a man aged 25 to 45 in good health and CMV-seronegative. The specimen was PBMCs. This chain's CDR3 is CASSLRSGSNEQFF. The CDR3 DNA follows: TGTGCCAGCAGCTTACGTAGCGGGAGCAATGAGCAGTTCTTC. The whole variable domain, filled in from reference TRBV7-3 and TRBJ2-1, reads GAGVSQTPSNKVTEKGKYVELRCDPISGHTALYWYRQSLGQGPEFLIYFQGTGAADDSGLPNDRFFAVRPEGSVSTLKIQRTERGDSAVYLCASSLRSGSNEQFFGPGTRLTVL.